Following are 20 T cell receptor beta chains from one sample sequenced in a study of cytomegalovirus exposure and HLA in healthy donors (TCRdb year 2017). Receptor libraries were prepared by the immunoSEQ multiplex PCR assay. The multiplex PCR relied on a mix of 60 forward primers for TCR Vbeta segments and 13 reverse primers for TCR Jbeta segments. TCRdb mirrors the immuneACCESS table, restricted to in-frame sequences. Some clones are absent from its copies; in checked studies, under half trace to an unresolved V gene, and the reason for the others is unknown. The sample has over 100,000 clones on record, approximately 80% of them singletons. The ten largest clones take up 1.5% of the sample. The specimen was PBMCs. The receptor set was obtained from a female donor in good health and CMV-seronegative.

The chain joins TRBV5-1 to TRBJ2-5, with TRBD1 matching over 7 bases. The germline gives CDR1 SGHRS, CDR2 YFSETQ. Trimming at V came to 3 bases and at J to 5 bases, leaving 4 bases not matched to a gene. The length of the CDR3 is 13 residues. CDR3 nucleotide sequence: TGCGCCAGCAGCTCTGGACAGGCGGAGACCCAGTACTTC. Its translation: CASSSGQAETQYF.

The V gene is TRBV7-3, the J gene TRBJ2-2, with 8 bases that match TRBD2. The CDR3 consists of 15 residues. The V and J ends lost 5 bases and 5 bases, in that order; junction bases with no gene match: 7. Germline-derived CDR1 and CDR2 are SGHTA and FQGTGA. This CDR3 reads CASSPGGGRTGELFF. The DNA of the CDR3 is TGTGCCAGCAGCCCGGGAGGGGGAAGGACCGGGGAGCTGTTTTTT.

The chain recombines TRBV9 with TRBJ2-5; 9 bases are a match to TRBD1. The germline CDR1 and CDR2 sequences are SGDLS and YYNGEE. This CDR3 has 14 residues. Trimming removed 5 bases from V and 4 bases from J; junction bases left unmatched: 6. The CDR3 DNA sequence: TGTGCCAGCAGTCCCCTGGGACAGGGAGAGACCCAGTACTTC. Encoded protein: CASSPLGQGETQYF.

J is TRBJ1-4 and V is TRBV7-9; 8 bases match TRBD1. CDR3 size: 14 residues. Germline CDR1 is SEHNR and CDR2 is FQNEAQ (reference sequence). J lost 8 bases, V lost 4 bases, and 6 bases had no gene match. The CDR3 DNA reads as TGTGCCAGCAGCTCCGGGACAGGCGGAGAAAAACTGTTTTTT. It encodes CASSSGTGGEKLFF.

This clone came up once. The chain recombines TRBV30 with TRBJ1-2; possibly TRBD1 for D (5 bases). This CDR3 has 13 residues. Between the trimmed V and J ends, which lost 0 bases and 0 bases, there was a span of 5 bases. Germline assignment: CDR1 GTSNPN and CDR2 SVGIG (reference sequence). The DNA for the CDR3 is TGTGCCTGGAGTGTAGGGGCTAACTATGGCTACACCTTC. Translated, it gives CAWSVGANYGYTF.

CDR3 in amino acids: CASSLAPTIRVLAGRNWDTQYF. The CDR3 bases are TGTGCCAGCAGCTTAGCCCCCACTATTAGGGTACTAGCGGGGCGCAATTGGGATACGCAGTATTTT. V usage is TRBV7-2 and J usage is TRBJ2-3; 10 bases fit TRBD2. This CDR3 region has 22 residues. V lost 0 bases to trimming and J lost 6 bases; unmatched junction nucleotides: 24. Germline V lookup: CDR1 SGHTA, CDR2 FQGNSA.

V usage is TRBV29-1 and J usage is TRBJ2-1; D is possibly TRBD2 (6 bases). The CDR3 is made up of 13 amino acids. The V and J ends lost 3 bases and 7 bases respectively, with 13 bases between them. Germline V CDR1 and CDR2: SQVTM, ANQGSEA. CDR3: CSVEEGPLNEQFF. CDR3 sequence (DNA): TGCAGCGTTGAGGAGGGACCTCTGAATGAGCAGTTCTTC.

The chain employs TRBV19 and TRBJ2-7; no clear D gene. Between the trimmed V and J ends, which lost 4 bases and 3 bases, there was a span of 10 bases. CDR3 length: 13 amino acids. CDR1 and CDR2 from the germline V gene are LNHDA and SQIVND (reference sequence). The CDR3 DNA reads as TGTGCCAGTAGTAACCTTGGCGGCTACGAGCAGTACTTC. It is translated as CASSNLGGYEQYF.

The chain couples TRBV6-6 to TRBJ2-5; no definite D call. The germline CDR1 and CDR2 sequences are MNHNY and SVGAGI (reference sequence). With 6 bases removed from V and 4 bases from J, the gap between germline ends came to 6 bases. This CDR3 region has 11 residues. CDR3: CASSPGETQYF. The CDR3 bases are TGTGCCAGCAGCCCAGGAGAGACCCAGTACTTC.

The chain recombines TRBV7-8 with TRBJ1-3; no clear D gene. This CDR3 spans 14 amino acids. Germline V gene lookup returns CDR1 SGHVS and CDR2 FQNEAQ. Trimming cost V 5 bases and J 2 bases, with 10 bases left between them. Here the CDR3 DNA reads TGTGCCAGCAGCCACCGGGAACCTGGAAACACCATATATTTT. This encodes CASSHREPGNTIYF.

This sequence joins TRBV28 and TRBJ2-2, with TRBD1 matching 7 bases. Per germline, CDR1 MDHEN and CDR2 SYDVKM. This CDR3 is built from 13 residues. Germline trimming cut 4 bases from V and 4 bases from J; bases unmatched to any gene: 0. The CDR3 DNA sequence: TGTGCCAGCAGTTACAGGGGCACCGGGGAGCTGTTTTTT. As protein: CASSYRGTGELFF.

J is TRBJ1-2 and V is TRBV9; 7 nucleotides match TRBD1. The CDR3 consists of 18 residues. Germline-derived CDR1 and CDR2 are SGDLS and YYNGEE. The junction had 23 bases not matched to a gene; V was cut back by 4 bases and J by 8 bases. The DNA for the CDR3 is TGTGCCAGCAGCCTAGAGGTGATAGGTGGAGGGGGCGCCAGGGGCTACACCTTC. Translating gives CASSLEVIGGGGARGYTF.

The chain couples TRBV28 to TRBJ1-5; D gene uncertain. CDR3 size: 15 residues. V lost 6 bases, J lost 5 bases, and 17 bases lay in between. The germline V gene has CDR1 MDHEN and CDR2 SYDVKM. CDR3 DNA sequence: TGTGCCAGCAGGACCCCGGCAGGAGGGCATCAGCCCCAGCATTTT. As protein: CASRTPAGGHQPQHF. Complete variable domain (other parts from reference TRBV28 and TRBJ1-5): DVKVTQSSRYLVKRTGEKVFLECVQDMDHENMFWYRQDPGLGLRLIYFSYDVKMKEKGDIPEGYSVSREKKERFSLILESASTNQTSMYLCASRTPAGGHQPQHFGDGTRLSIL.

This clone came up a few times. This chain joins TRBV6-6 and TRBJ1-5; 7 bases are a match to TRBD1. V lost 6 bases, J lost 4 bases, and 9 bases stayed unmatched. Germline lookup yields CDR1 MNHNY and CDR2 SVGAGI (reference sequence). The CDR3 consists of 15 residues. The CDR3 spells CASRSPGQSNQPQHF. The DNA of the CDR3 is TGTGCCAGCAGGAGTCCGGGACAGAGTAATCAGCCCCAGCATTTT.

J is TRBJ2-5 and V is TRBV4-1, with TRBD1 identical over 10 bases. The V gene end was trimmed by 3 bases and the J gene end by 0 bases; junction bases not matched to a gene: 4. From germline, CDR1 is MGHRA and CDR2 YSYEKL. This CDR3 spans 16 amino acids. The CDR3 sequence: CASSHDGTGDQETQYF. In nucleotides, the CDR3 is TGCGCCAGCAGCCATGATGGGACAGGGGACCAAGAGACCCAGTACTTC.

The chain carries TRBV7-9 and TRBJ2-3, with D hard to call. CDR1 is SEHNR and CDR2 is FQNEAQ in the germline V gene (reference sequence). V lost 7 bases, J lost 6 bases, and 11 bases lay in between. This CDR3 has 12 residues. The DNA of the CDR3 is TGTGCCAGCACCCCAGCGTCCGATACGCAGTATTTT. Translated, it gives CASTPASDTQYF.

The chain couples TRBV6-1 to TRBJ1-5; 7 bases line up with TRBD1. The germline V gene has CDR1 MNHNS and CDR2 SASEGT. J lost 9 bases, V lost 4 bases, and 9 bases had no gene match. The CDR3 has 14 residues. This chain's CDR3 is CASSVWIQGRPQHF. The CDR3 DNA is TGTGCCAGCAGTGTATGGATACAGGGGAGGCCCCAGCATTTT.

This chain links TRBV27 with TRBJ1-6; the D gene is possibly TRBD1 (5 bases). V was clipped by 0 bases and J by 8 bases, with 11 bases between them. Germline V gives CDR1 MNHEY, CDR2 SMNVEV (reference sequence). The CDR3 consists of 15 residues. CDR3 DNA: TGTGCCAGCAGTTTATCGCCAGGGTCGTATTCACCCCTCCACTTT. It is translated as CASSLSPGSYSPLHF.

The V and J genes are TRBV7-2 and TRBJ2-7; 8 bases are a match to TRBD2. Germline V CDR1 and CDR2: SGHTA, FQGNSA. This CDR3 has 15 residues. J was trimmed by 7 bases and V by 1 base; bases with no gene match: 9. This chain's CDR3 is CASSLEGPAGEEQYF. The CDR3 DNA is TGTGCCAGCAGCTTAGAGGGCCCAGCGGGAGAGGAGCAGTACTTC.

The CDR3 nucleotides read TGTGCCTGGAGTGTCAAGACTCCTTCCTACGAGCAGTACTTC. Its protein is CAWSVKTPSYEQYF. The V call is TRBV30, the J call TRBJ2-7; D unclear. In germline, CDR1 is GTSNPN, CDR2 SVGIG (reference sequence). The length of the CDR3 is 14 residues. Trimming took 0 bases from V and 1 from J, leaving 10 bases between them.